This TCR beta chain was recovered during a study of OX40 agonist ivuxolimab in advanced cancers. Study background: Every 2 weeks, ivuxolimab was infused into the patients intravenously at between 0.01 and 10 mg/kg. Regarding the study as a whole: Some patients who did not respond also had low normalized T-cell clonal expansion.

The CDR3 is 12 amino acids. The V and J ends lost 0 bases and 9 bases respectively, with 6 bases between them. Looked up from germline, CDR1 is SEHNR and CDR2 is FQNEAQ (reference sequence). Comments on this clone: Antigen specificity is unknown.

This table comes from immunoSEQ multiplex PCR, and its TCRdb copy is limited to in-frame clones, with some not included. The top ten hold approximately 1.1% of the sample, which has 90,000 to 120,000 clones, about 91% seen once. V is TRBV7-9 and J is TRBJ1-5; D is possibly TRBD1 (6 bases). The sample consisted of CD4+ or CD8+ T cells sorted from blood, taken in a trial of the OX40 agonist ivuxolimab. This clonotype was sampled from an adult with an advanced solid tumor such as melanoma, head and neck, liver or kidney cancer. CDR3: CASSLAQGPQHF. In DNA form, the CDR3 reads TGTGCCAGCAGCTTAGCACAGGGGCCCCAGCATTTT. The variable domain in full, with the rest retrieved from reference TRBV7-9 and TRBJ1-5, is DTGVSQNPRHKITKRGQNVTFRCDPISEHNRLYWYRQTLGQGPEFLTYFQNEAQLEKSRLLSDRFSAERPKGSFSTLEIQRTEQGDSAMYLCASSLAQGPQHFGDGTRLSIL.